These 30 T cell receptor beta chains were sequenced from one sample in a study of blood T cell repertoires in COVID-19. Only in-frame clones appear in the TCRdb table, and some are missing; sequencing was by immunoSEQ multiplex PCR. The data hold 130,000 to 150,000 clones, with under 90% observed a single time. Sequencing input: peripheral blood. The receptors were gathered from a man in his sixties or seventies who had recovered from COVID-19.

The chain uses TRBV20-1 and TRBJ1-2, with a possible D match to TRBD1 (5 bases). Trimming removed 6 bases from V and 6 bases from J, with 11 bases in between. CDR1 is DFQATT and CDR2 is SNEGSKA in the germline V gene (reference sequence). CDR3 size: 11 residues. This CDR3 reads CSARGFNGYTF. CDR3 sequence (DNA): TGCAGTGCCCGGGGGTTTAATGGCTACACCTTC.

This clone was recorded only once. This sequence joins TRBV7-8 and TRBJ2-5; D is unresolved. The CDR3 length is 12 residues. V dropped 5 bases and J dropped 7 bases, with 11 bases sitting between them. Germline CDR1 reads SGHVS; CDR2 reads FQNEAQ. In nucleotides, the CDR3 is TGTGCCAGCAGCCCCCCAACACGGACCCAGTACTTC. Protein: CASSPPTRTQYF.

The rearrangement links TRBV15 to TRBJ1-3, with D perhaps TRBD1 (6 bases). The CDR3 is 16 amino acids. Germline V gene sequence: CDR1 LNHNV, CDR2 YYDKDF (reference sequence). The V end lost 3 bases, the J end lost 3 bases, and 15 bases lay between the germline ends. The CDR3 DNA follows: TGTGCCACCAGCAGGAGGGGGGGACTACATGGAAACACCATATATTTT. It is translated as CATSRRGGLHGNTIYF.

The gene calls are TRBV5-6 and TRBJ2-1; 7 nucleotides match TRBD1. Germline V gives CDR1 SGHDT, CDR2 YYEEEE. The V segment lost 3 bases and the J segment 7 bases; nucleotides outside the gene matches: 19. The CDR3 sequence is 18 residues long. The CDR3 here is CASSSRTGRNPLGNEQFF. Written as DNA, the CDR3 is TGTGCCAGCAGCTCAAGGACAGGACGAAATCCTCTGGGGAATGAGCAGTTCTTC.

The chain links TRBV3-1 (or the pseudogene TRBV3-2) to TRBJ1-3; D gene ambiguous. The germline V and J ends were trimmed by 4 bases and 0 bases, with 7 bases remaining between them. Germline V gene lookup returns CDR1 LGHDT and CDR2 YNNKEL (reference sequence). This CDR3 has 14 residues. CDR3 in DNA: TGTGCCAGCAGCCCGGGTTCCTCTGGAAACACCATATATTTT. Residues: CASSPGSSGNTIYF.

This sequence joins TRBV3-1 (or the pseudogene TRBV3-2) and TRBJ2-2; TRBD2 matches 8 bases. Germline V lookup: CDR1 LGHDT, CDR2 YNNKEL (reference sequence). Trimming at V came to 2 bases and at J to 7 bases, leaving 9 bases not matched to a gene. CDR3 length: 16 amino acids. The DNA of the CDR3 is TGTGCCAGCAGCCAATCAGTAGCGGGGTCTGGCGGGGAGCTGTTTTTT. Its protein is CASSQSVAGSGGELFF.

This clone was counted ten times or more. The V call is TRBV19, the J call TRBJ1-5, with D perhaps TRBD1 (5 bases). Trimming took off 3 bases at V and 3 bases at J, with 9 bases between the two ends. Germline V gene data show CDR1 as LNHDA and CDR2 as SQIVND (reference sequence). CDR3 length equals 14 residues. The CDR3 DNA sequence: TGTGCCAGTAGTATTTGGGGGGTCAATCAGCCCCAGCATTTT. Its protein is CASSIWGVNQPQHF.

This chain uses TRBV6-5 with TRBJ1-2, with a tentative D call TRBD1 (6 bases). The CDR3 runs 14 residues. The germline V and J ends were trimmed by 2 bases and 7 bases, with 14 bases remaining between them. In germline, CDR1 is MNHEY, CDR2 SVGAGI. The CDR3 DNA sequence: TGTGCCAGCAGTTACGGGACATCCTTCGGTGGCTACACCTTC. Its protein product is CASSYGTSFGGYTF.

This chain uses TRBV11-3 with TRBJ2-1, with TRBD1 matching 8 bases. This CDR3 contains 13 residues. Losses at the gene ends were 2 bases for V and 12 bases for J; bases not matched to a gene: 6. Germline-derived CDR1 and CDR2 are SGHNT and YENEEA. The CDR3 DNA reads TGTGCCAGCAGCTTAACCACAGGGGGTGGGCAGTTCTTC. Amino acid sequence: CASSLTTGGGQFF.

The chain links TRBV27 to TRBJ1-1, with 8 nucleotides matching TRBD1. This CDR3 region has 13 residues. After removal of 6 bases from V and 5 bases from J, the junction contained 5 bases not matched to a gene. Germline CDR1 and CDR2: MNHEY and SMNVEV (reference sequence). Here the CDR3 reads CASSPGGATEAFF. CDR3 sequence (DNA): TGTGCCAGCAGCCCAGGGGGCGCGACTGAAGCTTTCTTT.

The gene calls are TRBV7-8 and TRBJ2-3, with a tentative D call TRBD2 (6 bases). The germline V gene has CDR1 SGHVS and CDR2 FQNEAQ. The CDR3 runs 15 residues. Between the trimmed V and J ends, which lost 9 bases and 5 bases, there was a span of 21 bases. The CDR3 DNA reads as TGTGCCAGTGGGGGGTTGGAGGGCCGTGGAGATACGCAGTATTTT. Its translation: CASGGLEGRGDTQYF. The variable domain in full, completed from reference TRBV7-8 and TRBJ2-3, reads GAGVSQSPRYKVAKRGQDVALRCDPISGHVSLFWYQQALGQGPEFLTYFQNEAQLDKSGLPSDRFFAERPEGSVSTLKIQRTQQEDSAVYLCASGGLEGRGDTQYFGPGTRLTVL.

The V gene is TRBV7-9, the J gene TRBJ2-1, with D possibly matching TRBD2 (5 bases). The germline V gene encodes CDR1 SEHNR and CDR2 FQNEAQ (reference sequence). CDR3 length: 18 amino acids. V was pared by 8 bases and J by 3 bases, with 26 bases between. CDR3 bases: TGTGCCAGCCCTCAGACCGCGCTGGAGGACTGGTTCTACAATGAGCAGTTCTTC. Protein: CASPQTALEDWFYNEQFF.

This chain links TRBV5-4 with TRBJ2-7, with 11 nucleotides matching TRBD2. The junction had 22 bases not matched to a gene; V was cut back by 4 bases and J by 7 bases. The CDR3 length is 19 residues. Germline V lookup: CDR1 SGHNT, CDR2 YYREEE (reference sequence). The CDR3 nucleotides read TGTGCCAGCAGCCACTCCCTGCTGGTTAGCGGGAGGGGGTCGCGTGAGCAGTACTTC. Residues: CASSHSLLVSGRGSREQYF.

The genes are TRBV19 and TRBJ2-7, with TRBD2 matching 7 bases. CDR1 and CDR2 from the germline V gene are LNHDA and SQIVND (reference sequence). J was trimmed by 6 bases and V by 5 bases; bases with no gene match: 10. This CDR3 has 14 amino acids. Here the CDR3 reads CASSVLEGRGEQYF. The CDR3 nucleotides read TGTGCCAGTAGTGTCCTGGAGGGGAGGGGCGAGCAGTACTTC.

The V and J genes are TRBV7-8 and TRBJ1-4; TRBD1 is a possible D gene (6 bases). The CDR3 extends over 14 amino acids. V lost 3 bases and J lost 8, with 13 bases in between. Germline assignment: CDR1 SGHVS and CDR2 FQNEAQ. In DNA, the CDR3 is TGTGCCAGCAGCTTCTGGGGGCTCGACGAAAAACTGTTTTTT. Protein product: CASSFWGLDEKLFF.

The rearrangement joins TRBV19 to TRBJ2-3, with D possibly being TRBD2 (5 bases). CDR3 length: 14 amino acids. V was shortened by 1 base and J by 5 bases, with 10 bases between the two germline ends. Germline V CDR1 and CDR2: LNHDA, SQIVND (reference sequence). The CDR3 DNA reads TGTGCCAGTAGTATAGGTAGTGGAGGAGATACGCAGTATTTT. This encodes CASSIGSGGDTQYF.

This clone was detected once. The chain employs TRBV7-8 and TRBJ2-2; no clear D gene. Per the germline V gene, CDR1 is SGHVS and CDR2 is FQNEAQ. This CDR3 region has 13 residues. Trimming left V 5 bases short and J 3 bases short, with 7 bases between. CDR3 amino acids: CASSPLDTGELFF. In DNA form, the CDR3 reads TGTGCCAGCAGCCCACTCGACACCGGGGAGCTGTTTTTT.

Only one count was recorded for this clone. This rearrangement joins TRBV11-2 to TRBJ2-2; TRBD2 is a possible D gene (5 bases). This CDR3 spans 14 amino acids. V was trimmed by 2 bases and J by 5 bases, leaving 9 bases between them. Germline CDR1 and CDR2: SGHAT and FQNNGV. This CDR3 is CASSLKPGTGELFF. DNA for the CDR3: TGTGCCAGCAGCTTAAAACCGGGAACCGGGGAGCTGTTTTTT.

The chain couples TRBV18 to TRBJ2-7, with D possibly matching TRBD1 (6 bases). Trimming removed 2 bases at V and 7 bases at J, with 21 bases between. Germline CDR1 is KGHSH and CDR2 is LQKENI. The CDR3 has 16 amino acids. The DNA for the CDR3 is TGTGCCAGCTCACCAGAGGGCGGGTATTACAGGGCAGAGCAGTACTTC. Protein: CASSPEGGYYRAEQYF.

V is TRBV3-1 (or the pseudogene TRBV3-2) and J is TRBJ1-5, with TRBD1 identical over 9 bases. Germline V lookup: CDR1 LGHDT, CDR2 YNNKEL (reference sequence). CDR3 length: 15 residues. V trimming: 2 bases; J trimming: 7 bases; junction bases outside the gene matches: 6. This CDR3 is CASSQSQGAGQPQHF. The CDR3, as DNA: TGTGCCAGCAGCCAATCACAGGGGGCCGGACAGCCCCAGCATTTT.

This chain joins TRBV29-1 and TRBJ2-1; 7 positions match TRBD2. Germline values: CDR1 SQVTM, CDR2 ANQGSEA. The junction had 8 bases not matched to a gene; V was cut back by 4 bases and J by 8 bases. The CDR3 runs to 13 residues. The CDR3 DNA reads as TGCAGCGTTGGGGGACTACTAGGCTATGAGCAGTTCTTC. It yields the protein CSVGGLLGYEQFF.

V usage is TRBV7-9 and J usage is TRBJ2-1; D is ambiguous. CDR1 and CDR2 from the germline V gene are SEHNR and FQNEAQ (reference sequence). V was cut by 0 bases and J by 6 bases, with 12 bases left in between. CDR3 length equals 15 residues. The CDR3 bases are TGTGCCAGCAGCTTAGCGGGCTTAGGTTCCAATGAGCAGTTCTTC. Translation: CASSLAGLGSNEQFF.

V is TRBV4-2 and J is TRBJ1-1, with a tentative D call TRBD1 (6 bases). In germline, CDR1 is LGHNA, CDR2 YNFKEQ. The V and J ends lost 1 base and 10 bases respectively, with 16 bases between them. The CDR3 covers 14 residues. Here the CDR3 DNA reads TGTGCCAGCAGCCAAGTTGGCAGGGGCAATGGAGCTTTCTTT. Its protein is CASSQVGRGNGAFF.

This clone was seen ten or more times. The chain combines TRBV11-3 with TRBJ2-1; D perhaps matches TRBD2 (5 bases). Between the trimmed V and J ends, which lost 2 bases and 8 bases, there was a span of 16 bases. Germline V gives CDR1 SGHNT, CDR2 YENEEA. The CDR3 loop spans 15 amino acids. The CDR3 protein is CASSLTPYHGDEQFF. As DNA, the CDR3 is TGTGCCAGCAGCTTAACACCCTATCACGGGGATGAGCAGTTCTTC.

The chain carries TRBV11-1 and TRBJ2-7; 10 bases align to TRBD1. CDR1 is SGHAT, CDR2 FQDESV, per germline (reference sequence). This CDR3 region has 14 residues. V lost 5 bases, J lost 4 bases, and 5 bases stayed unmatched. The CDR3 spells CASSMTGGPYEQYF. Written as DNA, the CDR3 is TGTGCCAGCAGCATGACAGGGGGCCCGTACGAGCAGTACTTC.

This rearrangement joins TRBV20-1 to TRBJ2-5; D not resolved. Trimming removed 6 bases from V and 3 bases from J, with 5 bases in between. Germline V gene lookup returns CDR1 DFQATT and CDR2 SNEGSKA (reference sequence). This CDR3 is built from 10 residues. CDR3 in amino acids: CSAQKETQYF. The DNA of the CDR3 is TGCAGTGCGCAGAAAGAGACCCAGTACTTC.

The chain uses TRBV5-1 and TRBJ1-2; weak D call: TRBD1 (6 bases). V was cut by 3 bases and J by 6 bases, with 12 bases left in between. The CDR3 is made up of 13 amino acids. The germline V gene encodes CDR1 SGHRS and CDR2 YFSETQ. CDR3 sequence: CASSSWTAHGYTF. CDR3 in DNA: TGCGCCAGCAGCTCGTGGACAGCCCATGGCTACACCTTC.

V and J are TRBV7-8 and TRBJ1-1, with D hard to call. The CDR3 is 14 amino acids. V was pared by 1 base and J by 1 base, with 7 bases between. Germline CDR1 and CDR2: SGHVS and FQNEAQ. CDR3 amino acids: CASSLEHRNTEAFF. DNA for the CDR3: TGTGCCAGCAGCTTAGAACACAGGAACACTGAAGCTTTCTTT.

This clone has more than one count but fewer than ten. The rearrangement links TRBV29-1 to TRBJ2-1; the match to TRBD2 covers 8 bases. J gave up 5 bases and V 0 bases, and 6 bases lay outside the gene matches. The length of the CDR3 is 15 residues. Germline CDR1 reads SQVTM; CDR2 reads ANQGSEA. The CDR3 reads CSVEDKLAVNNEQFF. DNA for the CDR3: TGCAGCGTTGAAGATAAACTAGCGGTAAACAATGAGCAGTTCTTC.

This clone was detected a few times. This chain links TRBV29-1 with TRBJ1-4, with TRBD1 matching over 7 bases. Germline CDR1 is SQVTM and CDR2 is ANQGSEA. V gave up 3 bases and J gave up 7 bases; unmatched junction bases: 11. This CDR3 has 15 residues. This chain's CDR3 is CSVDQYRGLGEKLFF. CDR3 DNA sequence: TGCAGCGTTGACCAATACAGGGGCCTAGGTGAAAAACTGTTTTTT.